Listed here are 17 T cell receptor beta chains from one sample, sequenced in a study of cytomegalovirus exposure and HLA in healthy donors. The PCR employed 60 Vbeta primers together with 13 Jbeta primers. The data were produced by immunoSEQ multiplex PCR, yet TCRdb's version contains in-frame clones alone and is incomplete. The table includes about 82,000 clones, around a tenth detected once. Material: PBMCs. Source of these receptors: a man between 60 and 75 years old in good health and CMV-seropositive.

Only a few counts were recorded for this clone. This sequence joins TRBV28 and TRBJ2-2; no reliable D call. V lost 5 bases, J lost 4 bases, and 11 bases lay in between. The CDR3 totals 14 residues. Germline assignment: CDR1 MDHEN and CDR2 SYDVKM. In DNA, the CDR3 is TGTGCCAGCAGTCCCCCACTAAGCACCGGGGAGCTGTTTTTT. This codes for CASSPPLSTGELFF.

This chain connects TRBV5-1 to TRBJ2-4, with D maybe TRBD1 (6 bases). Trimming cost V 4 bases and J 3 bases, with 20 bases left between them. The CDR3 extends over 17 amino acids. Germline CDR1 and CDR2: SGHRS and YFSETQ. The CDR3 loop is CASSNPPGQKDKNIQYF. The CDR3 DNA is TGCGCCAGCAGCAACCCACCGGGACAAAAGGACAAAAACATTCAGTACTTC. The full variable domain, rest sourced from reference TRBV5-1 and TRBJ2-4, is KAGVTQTPRYLIKTRGQQVTLSCSPISGHRSVSWYQQTPGQGLQFLFEYFSETQRNKGNFPGRFSGRQFSNSRSEMNVSTLELGDSALYLCASSNPPGQKDKNIQYFGAGTRLSVL.

In its sample, this clone was seen a few times. The chain recombines TRBV30 with TRBJ2-1; TRBD2 matches 9 bases. The V segment lost 0 bases and the J segment 6 bases; nucleotides outside the gene matches: 18. In germline, CDR1 is GTSNPN, CDR2 SVGIG (reference sequence). The CDR3 covers 19 residues. The CDR3 bases are TGTGCCTGGAGTGTACAGTGGCGGGAGGGCCGCAGGAGAACCAATGAGCAGTTCTTC. Amino acids: CAWSVQWREGRRRTNEQFF.

In regard to this clone: The junction differs from germline at one of its ends, possibly a read error. The chain combines TRBV6-5 with TRBJ1-1; weak D call: TRBD1 (5 bases). Germline values: CDR1 MNHEY, CDR2 SVGAGI. The CDR3 extends over 15 amino acids. CDR3 sequence: CASADVGRGGTEAFF. Written as DNA, the CDR3 is TGTGCCAGCGCCGACGTCGGGCGTGGTGGGACTGAGGCTTTCTTT.

A few counts support this clone. This chain connects TRBV5-4 to TRBJ2-7; 10 bases match TRBD2. This CDR3 has 14 amino acids. The V segment lost 2 bases and the J segment 4 bases; nucleotides outside the gene matches: 3. Germline loops: CDR1 SGHNT, CDR2 YYREEE (reference sequence). The DNA for the CDR3 is TGTGCCAGCAGCTTAGCGGGAGGGCCTTACGAGCAGTACTTC. Amino acid sequence: CASSLAGGPYEQYF.

This chain joins TRBV27 and TRBJ2-5; 12 positions match TRBD2. V was pared by 2 bases and J by 2 bases, with 6 bases of the junction left unmatched. The CDR3 contains 17 residues. Germline V lookup: CDR1 MNHEY, CDR2 SMNVEV (reference sequence). The CDR3 nucleotides read TGTGCCAGCAGTTTAACCCGGCTAGCGGGGGGGCAAGAGACCCAGTACTTC. Protein: CASSLTRLAGGQETQYF.

This clone was seen only a few times. J is TRBJ1-2 and V is TRBV15; 8 bases agree with TRBD1. V shed 3 bases, J shed 4 bases, and the junction held 10 bases outside the gene matches. CDR1 and CDR2 (germline): LNHNV, YYDKDF (reference sequence). The length of the CDR3 is 16 residues. The CDR3 loop reads CATSRSGTGVLYGYTF. DNA for the CDR3: TGTGCCACCAGCAGGTCCGGGACAGGAGTACTCTATGGCTACACCTTC.

V is TRBV27 and J is TRBJ1-2; D is ambiguous. Trimming cost V 9 bases and J 4 bases, with 15 bases left between them. This CDR3 spans 13 amino acids. Germline V lookup: CDR1 MNHEY, CDR2 SMNVEV (reference sequence). The CDR3 sequence: CASSLPGGYGYTF. The CDR3 bases are TGTGCCAGTTCCCTCCCCGGCGGCTATGGCTACACCTTC.

Concerning this clone: Sequence at one end of the junction differs from germline and may be a read error. The chain links TRBV19 to TRBJ2-4, with TRBD2 as a possible D gene (6 bases). The CDR3 length is 18 residues. Per germline, CDR1 LNHDA and CDR2 SQIVND (reference sequence). The CDR3 region has the DNA TGTGCCAGTAATGAAGGGACTCAACCATCTGGGGGGAAAACCATTCAGTACTTC. It is translated as CASNEGTQPSGGKTIQYF.

V gene TRBV15 combines with J gene TRBJ2-7, with D maybe TRBD2 (6 bases). V was pared by 0 bases and J by 1 base, with 10 bases between. Germline loops: CDR1 LNHNV, CDR2 YYDKDF (reference sequence). This CDR3 spans 15 amino acids. This CDR3 reads CATSRETRGSYEQYF. The DNA for the CDR3 is TGTGCCACCAGCAGAGAGACTAGAGGTTCCTACGAGCAGTACTTC.

The chain carries TRBV7-2 and TRBJ2-1, with TRBD1 as a possible D gene (5 bases). CDR3 length equals 16 residues. V was shortened by 5 bases and J by 0 bases, with 14 bases between the two germline ends. Germline V gene sequence: CDR1 SGHTA, CDR2 FQGNSA. CDR3 sequence (DNA): TGTGCCAGCAGCCGCACGGCCCAGGGCTCCTACAATGAGCAGTTCTTC. Its protein product is CASSRTAQGSYNEQFF.

This clone has more than one count but fewer than ten. The chain uses TRBV5-1 and TRBJ2-2; 8 bases map to TRBD1. CDR3 length: 16 residues. CDR1 is SGHRS and CDR2 is YFSETQ in the germline V gene. J gave up 5 bases and V 0 bases, and 6 bases lay outside the gene matches. The CDR3 protein is CASSLGRTGNTGELFF. DNA for the CDR3: TGCGCCAGCAGCTTGGGGAGGACAGGGAATACCGGGGAGCTGTTTTTT.

This rearrangement joins TRBV7-2 to TRBJ2-5, with a weak D call TRBD2 (6 bases). Germline CDR1 and CDR2: SGHTA and FQGNSA. This CDR3 comprises 15 residues. Trimming cost V 1 base and J 2 bases, with 11 bases left between them. For the CDR3, the DNA is TGTGCCAGCAGCTTAGACCGGGGGACGCAAGAGACCCAGTACTTC. Its translation is CASSLDRGTQETQYF.

This clone has only a few counts. V gene TRBV4-2 combines with J gene TRBJ1-2; 7 nucleotides align to TRBD1. CDR1 is LGHNA, CDR2 YNFKEQ, per germline. This CDR3 has 15 amino acids. The V gene end was trimmed by 1 base and the J gene end by 4 bases; junction bases not matched to a gene: 6. The chain's CDR3 is CASSQAEGAIYGYTF. The DNA of the CDR3 is TGTGCCAGCAGCCAAGCGGAGGGGGCAATCTATGGCTACACCTTC.

This clone was observed a handful of times. The DNA of the CDR3 is TGTGCCAGCAGTTCCCAGGGGGCGGATCAGCCCCAGCATTTT. It encodes CASSSQGADQPQHF. The V call is TRBV6-6, the J call TRBJ1-5, with 8 bases lining up with TRBD1. Per the germline V gene, CDR1 is MNHNY and CDR2 is SVGAGI (reference sequence). V trimming: 4 bases; J trimming: 5 bases; junction bases outside the gene matches: 4. The length of the CDR3 is 14 residues.

This clone was counted a few times. This chain links TRBV19 with TRBJ2-7; the match to TRBD2 covers 7 bases. With 11 bases clipped from V and 1 base from J, the junction kept 14 bases outside the gene matches. Per germline, CDR1 LNHDA and CDR2 SQIVND (reference sequence). The CDR3 sequence is 15 residues long. This chain's CDR3 is CASSPSGILSYEQYF. The CDR3 DNA sequence: TGTGCCTCGTCTCCCAGCGGGATTCTTTCCTACGAGCAGTACTTC.

This clone was picked up a small number of times. The rearrangement joins TRBV28 to TRBJ1-1, with no clear D. This CDR3 region has 13 residues. With 8 bases removed from V and 2 bases from J, the gap between germline ends came to 12 bases. CDR1 is MDHEN and CDR2 is SYDVKM in the germline V gene. The CDR3, as DNA: TGTGCCAGCCTGAGCGTAACTAACACTGAAGCTTTCTTT. It codes for CASLSVTNTEAFF.